These 24 T cell receptor beta chains were all obtained from the same sample, sequenced in a study of beta chain features in type 1 diabetes. Notes on the study in general: Moderate yet significant TCRB CDR3 shortening was seen in Type 1 diabetes patients in all four CD4+ subsets.

The authors reverse transcribed all of the isolated RNA, so sequencing captured expressed TCRB transcripts. Profiled with immunoSEQ multiplex PCR; TCRdb holds only in-frame clones, not every one. This sample has 200,000 to 300,000 clones; approximately 11% occur once, and the top ten carry approximately 0.015%. No antigens are known for them. The sample consisted of naive CD4+ T cells from blood. These receptors originate from a man aged 25 to 45 with type 1 diabetes.

This clone was counted a few times. The V gene is TRBV9, the J gene TRBJ2-5; maybe TRBD2 (6 bases). Germline V lookup: CDR1 SGDLS, CDR2 YYNGEE. The V end was cut by 4 bases, the J end by 5 bases, with 9 bases between. This CDR3 has 12 residues. Here the CDR3 DNA reads TGTGCCAGCAGCAAAAGCGGGGAGACCCAGTACTTC. Residues: CASSKSGETQYF.

V is TRBV7-9 and J is TRBJ2-1, with D maybe TRBD1 (6 bases). The germline CDR1 and CDR2 sequences are SEHNR and FQNEAQ (reference sequence). The CDR3 has 15 amino acids. V was shortened by 4 bases and J by 5 bases, with 15 bases between the two germline ends. This CDR3 reads CASSSPDRNHNEQFF. CDR3 DNA: TGTGCCAGCAGCTCACCCGACAGGAACCACAATGAGCAGTTCTTC.

This clone has a handful of counts. The V and J genes are TRBV11-2 and TRBJ2-7; D is perhaps TRBD2 (6 bases). Germline-derived CDR1 and CDR2 are SGHAT and FQNNGV. This CDR3 spans 14 amino acids. With 5 bases removed from V and 3 bases from J, the gap between germline ends came to 14 bases. The CDR3 protein is CASSRSWGDYEQYF. CDR3 nucleotide sequence: TGTGCCAGCAGCCGAAGCTGGGGGGACTACGAGCAGTACTTC.

V usage is TRBV4-3 and J usage is TRBJ1-1; a weak D match, TRBD1 (5 bases). Germline assignment: CDR1 LGHNA and CDR2 YSLEER. The V end lost 0 bases, the J end lost 11 bases, and 13 bases lay between the germline ends. The CDR3 covers 13 residues. Here the CDR3 reads CASSQEGGGAAFF. DNA of the CDR3: TGCGCCAGCAGCCAAGAGGGCGGGGGTGCGGCTTTCTTT.

This clone has a handful of counts. The chain employs TRBV29-1 and TRBJ1-3; 7 bases fit TRBD1. The CDR3 runs 15 residues. The V segment lost 4 bases and the J segment 0 bases; nucleotides outside the gene matches: 6. The germline V gene encodes CDR1 SQVTM and CDR2 ANQGSEA. CDR3 region: CSVVVQGSSGNTIYF. CDR3 DNA sequence: TGCAGCGTTGTCGTACAGGGGAGCTCTGGAAACACCATATATTTT.

The chain recombines TRBV5-6 with TRBJ2-7, with D possibly matching TRBD1 (5 bases). The V gene lost 3 bases and the J gene lost 2 bases, with 9 bases spanning the gap. The CDR3 consists of 13 residues. Per germline, CDR1 SGHDT and CDR2 YYEEEE. CDR3 loop: CASSSRVTYEQYF. The CDR3 DNA follows: TGTGCCAGCAGCTCCAGGGTTACCTACGAGCAGTACTTC.

The CDR3 protein is CASSITGTEAFF. CDR3 sequence (DNA): TGTGCCAGCTCGATAACAGGCACTGAAGCTTTCTTT. V usage is TRBV6-5 and J usage is TRBJ1-1; D perhaps matches TRBD1 (5 bases). This CDR3 has 12 amino acids. Trimming cost V 8 bases and J 4 bases, with 11 bases left between them. CDR1 and CDR2 (germline): MNHEY, SVGAGI.

The chain links TRBV28 to TRBJ2-1, with 8 positions matching TRBD2. The CDR3 loop spans 12 amino acids. CDR1 and CDR2 from the germline V gene are MDHEN and SYDVKM. V lost 9 bases to trimming and J lost 12 bases; unmatched junction nucleotides: 10. CDR3 in DNA: TGTGCCAGTGGAAGCGGGGGTAGTGTGCAGTTCTTC. Protein product: CASGSGGSVQFF.

The J gene is TRBJ1-2, the V gene TRBV16; TRBD1 is a possible D gene (5 bases). The CDR3 totals 14 residues. Germline CDR1 reads KGHSY; CDR2 reads FQNENV. V was pared by 5 bases and J by 6 bases, with 16 bases between. Written as DNA, the CDR3 is TGTGCCAGCAGCTCTATGATGCGGGGGGATGGCTACACCTTC. Its protein is CASSSMMRGDGYTF. The full variable domain, its missing parts supplied by reference TRBV16 and TRBJ1-2, is GEEVAQTPKHLVRGEGQKAKLYCAPIKGHSYVFWYQQVLKNEFKFLISFQNENVFDETGMPKERFSAKCLPNSPCSLEIQATKLEDSAVYFCASSSMMRGDGYTFGSGTRLTVV.

This clone was observed a few times. The chain joins TRBV5-4 to TRBJ2-5, with 8 nucleotides matching TRBD1. This CDR3 spans 13 amino acids. After removal of 2 bases from V and 4 bases from J, the junction contained 1 base not matched to a gene. Germline-derived CDR1 and CDR2 are SGHNT and YYREEE (reference sequence). CDR3 loop: CASSFGQGETQYF. In nucleotides, the CDR3 is TGTGCCAGCAGCTTCGGACAGGGAGAGACCCAGTACTTC.

J is TRBJ1-1 and V is TRBV5-4; 8 bases match TRBD1. The CDR3 is 14 residues long. In germline, CDR1 is SGHNT, CDR2 YYREEE (reference sequence). V lost 6 bases and J lost 1; bases outside the gene matches: 5. The CDR3 reads CASKIDRGNTEAFF. For the CDR3, the DNA is TGTGCCAGCAAAATCGACAGGGGGAACACTGAAGCTTTCTTT. The full variable domain, rest sourced from reference TRBV5-4 and TRBJ1-1, is ETGVTQSPTHLIKTRGQQVTLRCSSQSGHNTVSWYQQALGQGPQFIFQYYREEENGRGNFPPRFSGLQFPNYSSELNVNALELDDSALYLCASKIDRGNTEAFFGQGTRLTVV.

V gene TRBV5-1 combines with J gene TRBJ2-1; 10 bases map to TRBD2. V was pared by 2 bases and J by 7 bases, with 6 bases of the junction left unmatched. CDR3 length: 15 amino acids. From germline, CDR1 is SGHRS and CDR2 YFSETQ. The CDR3 reads CASSFFSGGRNEQFF. Here the CDR3 DNA reads TGCGCCAGCAGCTTTTTTAGCGGGGGGAGGAATGAGCAGTTCTTC.

This rearrangement joins TRBV28 to TRBJ2-7; 7 bases align to TRBD2. Unmatched junction bases numbered 5, after V lost 11 bases and J lost 1 base. This CDR3 is built from 12 residues. Germline V gene lookup returns CDR1 MDHEN and CDR2 SYDVKM. The CDR3 loop reads CAAGVASYEQYF. The DNA of the CDR3 is TGTGCCGCGGGGGTTGCTTCCTACGAGCAGTACTTC.

The CDR3 reads CATSRDRKNSGGDIQYF. As DNA, the CDR3 is TGTGCCACCAGCAGAGATAGGAAGAATAGCGGGGGTGACATTCAGTACTTC. The rearrangement uses TRBV15 and TRBJ2-4, with 9 bases aligning to TRBD2. This CDR3 region has 17 residues. The J segment lost 8 bases and the V segment lost 0 bases, leaving 11 bases of the junction unmatched. The germline V gene has CDR1 LNHNV and CDR2 YYDKDF (reference sequence).

V gene TRBV4-3 combines with J gene TRBJ2-7; 9 bases align to TRBD1. The CDR3 consists of 16 residues. The ends lost 4 bases at V and 3 bases at J; junction bases unmatched: 10. Germline V gene sequence: CDR1 LGHNA, CDR2 YSLEER. The CDR3 loop is CASSLEPGQGYYEQYF. The CDR3 DNA sequence: TGCGCCAGCAGCCTAGAGCCGGGACAGGGCTACTACGAGCAGTACTTC.

This clone was picked up a small number of times. The chain links TRBV7-2 to TRBJ2-3, with 11 bases aligning to TRBD2. The CDR3 runs to 17 residues. From germline, CDR1 is SGHTA and CDR2 FQGNSA. J gave up 0 bases and V 4 bases, and 6 bases lay outside the gene matches. The CDR3 reads CASSSLAGGHSTDTQYF. The CDR3 DNA follows: TGTGCCAGCAGCTCCCTAGCGGGGGGCCATAGCACAGATACGCAGTATTTT.

Only a few counts were recorded for this clone. The rearrangement links TRBV2 to TRBJ2-3; D remains unclear. The CDR3 length is 14 residues. Trimming left V 3 bases short and J 6 bases short, with 13 bases between. The germline gives CDR1 SNHLY, CDR2 FYNNEI. The CDR3 reads CASSDGHAGDTQYF. The CDR3 DNA sequence: TGTGCCAGCAGTGACGGCCATGCAGGTGATACGCAGTATTTT.

With respect to this clone: The same CDR3 is also encoded by other DNA sequences in this sample. J is TRBJ2-7 and V is TRBV5-1; D unclear. Trimming removed 3 bases at V and 3 bases at J, with 4 bases between. Per the germline V gene, CDR1 is SGHRS and CDR2 is YFSETQ. This CDR3 has 11 residues. DNA for the CDR3: TGCGCCAGCAGCTCGAGCTACGAGCAGTACTTC. This gives the protein CASSSSYEQYF.

This clone was seen more than once but under ten times. The chain has TRBV5-1 and TRBJ1-1; 7 positions agree with TRBD1. Germline V gives CDR1 SGHRS, CDR2 YFSETQ. V was clipped by 0 bases and J by 6 bases; unmatched bases: 14. The CDR3 covers 17 residues. The CDR3 DNA reads as TGCGCCAGCAGCTTGGCAAGGGGGCGAAATTCTGGCTCTGAAGCTTTCTTT. This translates into CASSLARGRNSGSEAFF. Full variable domain (rest looked up from reference TRBV5-1 and TRBJ1-1): KAGVTQTPRYLIKTRGQQVTLSCSPISGHRSVSWYQQTPGQGLQFLFEYFSETQRNKGNFPGRFSGRQFSNSRSEMNVSTLELGDSALYLCASSLARGRNSGSEAFFGQGTRLTVV.

The chain couples TRBV7-9 to TRBJ1-1; D is ambiguous. The CDR3 loop spans 13 amino acids. The V gene lost 1 base and the J gene lost 4 bases, with 7 bases spanning the gap. Germline V gives CDR1 SEHNR, CDR2 FQNEAQ (reference sequence). The DNA for the CDR3 is TGTGCCAGCAGCTTAGATCTACCCACTGAAGCTTTCTTT. Its translation is CASSLDLPTEAFF.

This clone has only a few counts. The V call is TRBV5-1, the J call TRBJ1-2; no firm D call. CDR3 size: 13 residues. V dropped 2 bases and J dropped 3 bases, with 8 bases sitting between them. The germline gives CDR1 SGHRS, CDR2 YFSETQ. The CDR3 region is CASSLTQDYGYTF. The CDR3, as DNA: TGCGCCAGCAGCTTAACTCAAGACTATGGCTACACCTTC.

This rearrangement joins TRBV5-6 to TRBJ2-7; 7 bases agree with TRBD1. The J segment lost 0 bases and the V segment lost 1 base, leaving 4 bases of the junction unmatched. Germline-derived CDR1 and CDR2 are SGHDT and YYEEEE. The CDR3 contains 15 residues. In nucleotides, the CDR3 is TGTGCCAGCAGCTTGTTGGGGACAGCCTCCTACGAGCAGTACTTC. Its translation is CASSLLGTASYEQYF.

This clone showed up just a few times. The chain combines TRBV7-9 with TRBJ1-5; D unclear. V was trimmed by 1 base and J by 1 base, leaving 8 bases between them. This CDR3 comprises 15 residues. The V gene's germline CDR1 is SEHNR and CDR2 FQNEAQ (reference sequence). The CDR3 sequence: CASSLGTGSNQPQHF. The CDR3 bases are TGTGCCAGCAGCTTAGGGACTGGGAGCAATCAGCCCCAGCATTTT.

The chain links TRBV10-2 to TRBJ2-7; TRBD1 aligns across 8 bases. The V gene end was trimmed by 2 bases and the J gene end by 2 bases; junction bases not matched to a gene: 2. The CDR3 length is 14 residues. Germline lookup yields CDR1 WSHSY and CDR2 SAAADI. In nucleotides, the CDR3 is TGCGCCAGCAGTGAGCCACAGGGGGCCTACGAGCAGTACTTC. It yields the protein CASSEPQGAYEQYF.